This TCR beta chain was recovered during a study of T cell responses to AZD1222 COVID-19 vaccine. Remarks on this clone: Its target is not known.

Profiling relied on immunoSEQ multiplex PCR, and the TCRdb table lists in-frame clones only, not all of them. The profile shows 140,000 to 150,000 clones, approximately 94% of them singletons. Study-level points and caveats: Unmutated variant regions are reportedly the target of nearly half of TCRs that are spike-specific.

This sample comprised peripheral blood, obtained on day 0 of AZD1222 vaccination. This receptor was identified in an adult in good health.

CDR3: CSVGGDKNTEAFF. For the CDR3, the DNA is TGCAGCGTTGGAGGGGACAAGAACACTGAAGCTTTCTTT. The chain couples TRBV29-1 to TRBJ1-1; tentative D call: TRBD1 (6 bases). The CDR3 is made up of 13 amino acids. Germline-derived CDR1 and CDR2 are SQVTM and ANQGSEA. V was trimmed by 4 bases and J by 1 base, leaving 10 bases between them.